This TCR beta chain derives from a study of blood T cell repertoires in COVID-19. For the study at large: Sites in the United States, Italy and Spain provided acute and convalescent COVID-19 samples. PBMCs, B-cell-depleted T cells, or T cells provided the cDNA or gDNA that made up the material.

In the authors' workflow: Estimates of nucleated cell counts were drawn from the amplification of reference gene primers. Sequencing used immunoSEQ multiplex PCR; TCRdb keeps in-frame clones, though not all of them. That table furnishes V, J and clone size, whereas the DNA furnished D and trimming. The table includes 150,000 to 200,000 clones, 80% to 90% detected once. CDR3 length: 13 amino acids. From germline, CDR1 is KGHSH and CDR2 LQKENI. Trimming shortened V by 4 bases and J by 8 bases, and 14 bases separated the two germline ends. The material sequenced was peripheral blood. The receptor was derived from a man aged 35 to 55 with active or convalescent COVID-19. The chain carries TRBV18 and TRBJ1-1, with a tentative D call TRBD1 (5 bases). The CDR3 region has the DNA TGTGCCAGCTCACTCCTGGACACGATGGAAGCTTTCTTT. It is translated as CASSLLDTMEAFF.